Here is one TCR beta chain with its context. Its target is not known. The data derive from a study of cytomegalovirus exposure and HLA in healthy donors. Notes on the study in general: The authors assumed roughly uniform sequencing depth across donors for presence/absence analyses.

The PCR employed 60 Vbeta primers together with 13 Jbeta primers. Clones were sequenced by immunoSEQ multiplex PCR, and TCRdb holds only the in-frame ones, with some missing. The table has 200,000 to 250,000 clones, over 60% seen once; the top ten hold around 1.7%. The length of the CDR3 is 15 residues. The germline V and J ends were trimmed by 0 bases and 6 bases, with 14 bases remaining between them. Germline V gives CDR1 SGDLS, CDR2 YYNGEE. This receptor was taken from a man aged 18 to 35 in good health and CMV-seronegative. Specimen: PBMCs. The rearrangement uses TRBV9 and TRBJ2-3, with D tentatively TRBD2 (7 bases). As DNA, the CDR3 is TGTGCCAGCAGCGTAGTGGGGGGGGCGCTTGATACGCAGTATTTT. Amino acids: CASSVVGGALDTQYF.